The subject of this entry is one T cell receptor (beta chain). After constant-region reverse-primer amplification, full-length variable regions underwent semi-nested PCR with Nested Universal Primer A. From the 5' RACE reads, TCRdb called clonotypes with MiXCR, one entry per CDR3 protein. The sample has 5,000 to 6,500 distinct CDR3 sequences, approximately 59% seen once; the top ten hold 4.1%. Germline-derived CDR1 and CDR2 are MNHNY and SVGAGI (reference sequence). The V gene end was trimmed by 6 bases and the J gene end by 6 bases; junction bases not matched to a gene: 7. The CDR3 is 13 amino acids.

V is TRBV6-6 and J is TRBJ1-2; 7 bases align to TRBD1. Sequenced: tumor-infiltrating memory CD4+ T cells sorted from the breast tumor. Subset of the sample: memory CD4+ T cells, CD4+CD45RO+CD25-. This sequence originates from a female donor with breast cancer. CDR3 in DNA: TGTGCCAGCAGACCGACAGGGACCAATGGCTACACCTTC. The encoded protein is CASRPTGTNGYTF.